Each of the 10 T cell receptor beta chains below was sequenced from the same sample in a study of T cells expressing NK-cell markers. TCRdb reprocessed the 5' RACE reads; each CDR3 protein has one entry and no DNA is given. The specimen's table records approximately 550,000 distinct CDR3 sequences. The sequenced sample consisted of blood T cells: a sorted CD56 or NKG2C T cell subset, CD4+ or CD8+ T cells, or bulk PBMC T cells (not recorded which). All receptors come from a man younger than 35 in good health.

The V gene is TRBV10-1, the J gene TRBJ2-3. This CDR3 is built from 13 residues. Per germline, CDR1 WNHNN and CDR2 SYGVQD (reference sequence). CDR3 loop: CASSERNRDTQYF.

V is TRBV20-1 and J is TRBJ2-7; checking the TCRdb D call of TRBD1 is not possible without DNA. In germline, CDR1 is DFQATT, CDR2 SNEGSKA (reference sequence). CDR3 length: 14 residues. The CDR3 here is CSAIQGGRAYEQYF.

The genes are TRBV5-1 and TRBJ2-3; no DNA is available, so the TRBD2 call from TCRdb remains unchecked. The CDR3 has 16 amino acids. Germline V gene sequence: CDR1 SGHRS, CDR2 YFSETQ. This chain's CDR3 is CASSLEAGPGPDTQYF.

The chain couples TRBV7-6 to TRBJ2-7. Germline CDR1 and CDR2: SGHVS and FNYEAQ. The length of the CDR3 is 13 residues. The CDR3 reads CASSADWTYEQYF.

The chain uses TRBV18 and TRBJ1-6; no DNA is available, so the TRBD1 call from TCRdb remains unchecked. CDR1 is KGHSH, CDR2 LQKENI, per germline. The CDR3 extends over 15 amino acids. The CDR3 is CASSPGQGTNSPLHF.

Here the CDR3 reads CAIQSKRENTGELFF. The chain couples TRBV10-3 to TRBJ2-2; absent DNA, TCRdb's TRBD2 call cannot be checked. Germline-derived CDR1 and CDR2 are ENHRY and SYGVKD. The CDR3 sequence is 15 residues long.

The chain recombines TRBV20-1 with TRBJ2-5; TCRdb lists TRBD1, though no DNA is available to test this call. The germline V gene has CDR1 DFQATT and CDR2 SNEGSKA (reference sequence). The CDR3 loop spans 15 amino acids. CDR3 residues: CSARLPGTGQETQYF.

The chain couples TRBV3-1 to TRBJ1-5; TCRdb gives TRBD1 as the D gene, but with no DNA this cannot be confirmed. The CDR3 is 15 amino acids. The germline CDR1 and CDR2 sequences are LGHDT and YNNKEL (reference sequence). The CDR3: CASSQGAGNNQPQHF.

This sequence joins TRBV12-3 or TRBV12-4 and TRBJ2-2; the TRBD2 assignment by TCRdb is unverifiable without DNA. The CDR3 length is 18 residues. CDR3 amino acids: CASPSLTGRDPNTGELFF.

Here the CDR3 reads CASSYASPGAGNTGELFF. The chain uses TRBV6-5 and TRBJ2-2; TCRdb outputs TRBD1, but without DNA this stays unchecked. Germline CDR1 and CDR2: MNHEY and SVGAGI. The CDR3 covers 18 residues.